This T cell receptor (beta chain) was recorded in a study of blood T cell repertoires in COVID-19 (dated by TCRdb to the early 2020s). Looking at the study overall: Samples from collaborators originated in the United States, Italy and Spain and spanned both the acute and convalescent phases of COVID-19. Sample metadata almost always included a de-identified subject ID, COVID-19 status, age in years and sex. Samples came from the ongoing ImmuneRACE study (first 160 participants) plus 1,254 subjects from 6 global collaborators. The material from the prospective study consisted of cDNA or gDNA derived from T cells, B-cell-depleted T cells, or PBMCs. The repertoires were released in a freely available public database meant as a resource for research on the immune response to SARS-CoV-2. The dataset comprised deeply sampled blood TCRbeta repertoires from subjects exposed to, actively infected with, or recovered from COVID-19. HLA class I and class II types, where available, came from metadata supplied by the sample provider rather than from assay-based typing.

The immunoSEQ Assay, a bias-controlled multiplex PCR, was used to amplify TCRbeta CDR3 regions from genomic DNA. The original methods were these. Within the assay, amplification of reference gene primers was used to estimate how many nucleated cells each sample contained. To quantify the absolute abundance of each unique TCRbeta CDR3 rearrangement, sequence reads were collapsed and filtered. Productive Simpson clonality was computed per sample as the square root of Simpson's diversity index over productive rearrangements. As stored in TCRdb, this immuneACCESS dataset retains in-frame rearrangements with V and J assigned. A fraction of the clones does not appear; measured against another copy, unresolved V genes explain less than half of the discrepancy, and the remainder lacks a known reason. V, J and clone size were drawn from that table, and D and trimming were deduced from the DNA. For this sample the table gives 300,000 to 500,000 clones, of which 88% were detected only once. The top ten hold approximately 2.1% of the sample.

What the work shows at the level of the full study, not this receptor alone: The quantity of clinical and demographic metadata differed by source and by participant and was supplied without curation.

Enrolling through a virtual design, the prospective study's participants ranged in age from roughly 18 to 90 years and lived across roughly 24 United States geographic areas. In the prospective study, participants were assigned to cohorts based on the clinical history participants reported in a screening survey and a study questionnaire. Each participant in the prospective study had whole blood, serum and a nasopharyngeal or oropharyngeal swab collected by mobile phlebotomists. Over a roughly 2-month period, participants in the prospective study had the option of providing additional blood draws and questionnaires. Before DNA extraction, prospective study blood samples were shipped either frozen or at room temperature. CDR1 and CDR2, looked up from the germline V gene, are SGHTA and FQGNSA. V and J are truncated by 3 bases and 7 bases respectively, leaving an intervening sequence of 10 bases. The CDR3 sequence holds 13 residues, the cysteine and phenylalanine included. This entry keeps only the CDR3 DNA: 39 bases, framed from base 1.

Turning to this clone: This receptor's antigen is unknown. The sample holds no much larger clone one base away, and base qualities are not on file.

This TCR was sampled from a woman in her thirties or forties with acute COVID-19. The rearranged segments are TRBV7-2 and TRBJ1-5; a weak D assignment points to TRBD1 (6 bases agree). Sequenced: PBMCs or T cells enriched from blood (not recorded which). The CDR3 region has the sequence CASSFRGAQPQHF. In nucleotides, the sequence is TGTGCCAGCAGCTTCAGGGGCGCGCAGCCCCAGCATTTT.